This is a list of T cell receptor beta chains from one sample in a study of PD-1 blockade in mismatch repair-deficient tumors. Sequencing was performed with immunoSEQ multiplex PCR; in TCRdb, only in-frame clones are kept and a portion is missing. Altogether roughly 50,000 clones are present, approximately 80% being singletons, with the ten largest covering around 3.4%. This specimen consisted of peripheral blood, obtained 4 weeks after starting pembrolizumab. These receptor sequences come from an adult with mismatch repair-deficient cancer. Both conserved end residues are part of each CDR3. A D gene is named only where the DNA matches it firmly. Where a row states a size, it is once, few, many or the class of an expanded clone; other rows omit it.

TRBD1	TRBV7-9	NA	TRBJ2-6	TGTGCCAGCAGCCCGGGACAGGGGTCTGGGGCCAACGTCCTGACTTTC	CASSPGQGSGANVLTF
NA	TRBV6-5	NA	TRBJ2-1	TGTGCCAGCAGTAAGACAGGGAGGGGTTACAATGAGCAGTTCTTC	CASSKTGRGYNEQFF
TRBD2	TRBV5-1	NA	TRBJ2-5	TGCGCCAGCAGCTTGGGCGGGAGGGCCCAAGAGACCCAGTACTTC	CASSLGGRAQETQYF
TRBD1	TRBV6-1	NA	TRBJ2-7	TGTGCCAGCAGTGAAGGAATAGGGACAGGGCGCTACGAGCAGTACTTC	CASSEGIGTGRYEQYF
NA	TRBV11-3	NA	TRBJ2-5	TGTGCCAGCAGCGTTAGAGAGACCCAGTACTTC	CASSVRETQYF
NA	TRBV6-5	few	TRBJ1-2	TGTGCCAGCAGTTCCCAAAAACAGGGAGGGAACTATGGCTACACCTTC	CASSSQKQGGNYGYTF
TRBD1	TRBV30	few	TRBJ1-5	TGTGCCTGGAGCGCTAGACAGGGGGCTCAGCCCCAGCATTTT	CAWSARQGAQPQHF
NA	TRBV27	once	TRBJ2-5	TGTGCCAGCAGGATTTCGAGCGTGCAGTACTTC	CASRISSVQYF
NA	TRBV5-1	NA	TRBJ2-5	TGCGCCAGCAGCTTGAGGGACACGCAAGAGACCCAGTACTTC	CASSLRDTQETQYF
NA	TRBV6-5	NA	TRBJ1-3	TGTGCCAGCAGTACTCCAGGGGTAGCTGGAAACACCATATATTTT	CASSTPGVAGNTIYF
NA	TRBV5-6	NA	TRBJ1-3	TGTGCCAGCAGCTTGGGTCTTGGCACCATATATTTT	CASSLGLGTIYF
TRBD2	TRBV30	NA	TRBJ2-1	TGTGCCTGGAGCGCACGGGGACTAGCGGGACCTTACAATGAGCAGTTCTTC	CAWSARGLAGPYNEQFF
TRBD2	TRBV19	NA	TRBJ2-7	TGTGCCAGTAGTGTTTCTAGCGGGAGGAGGGTGCAGTACTTC	CASSVSSGRRVQYF
NA	TRBV15	once	TRBJ1-2	TGTGCCACACAGGGAGCTAACTATGGCTACACCTTC	CATQGANYGYTF
NA	TRBV7-2	NA	TRBJ2-2	TGTGCCAGCAGTCGTCAAAAAACTACCGGGGAGCTGTTTTTT	CASSRQKTTGELFF
NA	TRBV2	NA	TRBJ1-1	TGTGCCAGCACGGGGGGCACTGAAGCTTTCTTT	CASTGGTEAFF
NA	TRBV27	NA	TRBJ1-5	TGTGCCAGCAGTACGAGTGCCGGGAATCAGCCCCAGCATTTT	CASSTSAGNQPQHF
NA	TRBV19	NA	TRBJ2-7	TGTGCCAGTAGTAGGGCCAACTACGAGCAGTACTTC	CASSRANYEQYF
NA	TRBV27	NA	TRBJ2-3	TGTGCCAGCAGGGTCGTTGGCACAGATACGCAGTATTTT	CASRVVGTDTQYF
NA	TRBV29-1	NA	TRBJ1-1	TGCAGCGTTCAGCGGGGCAGGTCTATGAACACTGAAGCTTTCTTT	CSVQRGRSMNTEAFF
NA	TRBV7-7	NA	TRBJ2-1	TGTGCTAGCAGCCCGCGGACAGGCGGGGCCTACAATGAGCAGTTCTTC	CASSPRTGGAYNEQFF
NA	TRBV6-4	few	TRBJ1-1	TGTGCCACTAGCATAGGGGTTGGCACTGAAGCTTTCTTT	CATSIGVGTEAFF
TRBD2	TRBV5-1	NA	TRBJ2-3	TGCGCCAGCAGCTTGCGGGAGGGCGAGAATACGCAGTATTTT	CASSLREGENTQYF
NA	TRBV19	few	TRBJ2-7	TGTGCCAGTAGTACACAGGGTCCTAGCTCCTACGAGCAGTACTTC	CASSTQGPSSYEQYF
TRBD2	TRBV5-1	NA	TRBJ2-3	TGCGCCAGCAGTCAGGGGGGGACTAGCGGGAGCACAGATACGCAGTATTTT	CASSQGGTSGSTDTQYF
TRBD2	TRBV19	NA	TRBJ2-3	TGTGCCAGTAGTTGGGGGACTAGCGGGAGGGCAGTCCGCACAGATACGCAGTATTTT	CASSWGTSGRAVRTDTQYF